The table lists the clone carrying this T cell receptor (beta chain) with many counts. From the PCR reads, TCRdb called clonotypes with MiXCR, one entry per CDR3 protein. This sample carries tens of thousands of distinct CDR3 sequences, 19% of them seen once, and the ten largest clones take over 1.1%. This record belongs to a study of molecular identifiers for immune sequencing clone quantification. For the study at large: Split five ways in replicates, RNA from roughly 20,000 or 100,000 naive CD8 cells had four portions sequenced.

Unmatched junction bases numbered 2, after V lost 0 bases and J lost 3 bases. Germline-derived CDR1 and CDR2 are MGHRA and YSYEKL. The CDR3 covers 15 residues. What was sequenced was naive CD8+ T cells from blood, with Jurkat cell RNA spiked in. Subset in this sample: FACS-sorted CD8+CD4-CCR7+CD45RA+ naive T cells. This TCR derives from a human donor in good health. Some libraries in this study had Jurkat cell RNA spiked in. V is TRBV4-1 and J is TRBJ2-4; TRBD2 matches at 7 bases. The CDR3 nucleotides are TGCGCCAGCAGCCAAGACAGCGGGATCAAAAACATTCAGTACTTC. It codes for CASSQDSGIKNIQYF.